Following are 31 T cell receptor beta chains from one sample sequenced in a study of CD8+ T cells in alopecia areata. RNA extraction and reverse transcription yielded cDNA as sequencing template. Using immunoSEQ multiplex PCR, the repertoire was profiled, and TCRdb retains in-frame clones only, with some absent. The sample consists of roughly 200,000 clones, 35% to 45% of them appearing once. This sample's treatment: oral pan-JAK inhibitor, 5-10 mg twice daily. Sequencing used CD4+ T cells sorted from blood, obtained between weeks 30 and 35, from a patient treated with tofacitinib. The source is a human donor with alopecia areata.

This chain joins TRBV11-2 and TRBJ1-3, with TRBD1 matching over 8 bases. Germline V lookup: CDR1 SGHAT, CDR2 FQNNGV. Losses at the gene ends were 4 bases for V and 7 bases for J; bases not matched to a gene: 6. This CDR3 comprises 14 residues. In nucleotides, the CDR3 is TGTGCCAGCAGCTCCGACAGGGGAACGAACACCATATATTTT. As protein: CASSSDRGTNTIYF.

CDR3 sequence reads: CSVLGWLPETQYF. The CDR3 DNA is TGCAGCGTTCTTGGATGGCTCCCTGAGACCCAGTACTTC. The chain has TRBV29-1 and TRBJ2-5; the D is unclear. From germline, CDR1 is SQVTM and CDR2 ANQGSEA. The CDR3 loop spans 13 amino acids. Trimming removed 5 bases from V and 5 bases from J, with 15 bases in between.

The sample holds a few counts of this clone. The CDR3 bases are TGCGCCAGCAGTCCGCCCGGCAGGGGGATGCCGAATCAGCCCCAGCATTTT. Residues: CASSPPGRGMPNQPQHF. This chain uses TRBV23-1 with TRBJ1-5; 7 bases match TRBD1. TRBV23-1 is marked as an open reading frame, function uncertain. V dropped 4 bases and J dropped 4; count of bases not matched to a gene: 13. The CDR3 runs 17 residues.

The chain couples TRBV6-1 to TRBJ1-6; D is ambiguous. CDR1 and CDR2 from the germline V gene are MNHNS and SASEGT. The CDR3 sequence is 16 residues long. Trimming left V 1 base short and J 6 bases short, with 13 bases between. The CDR3 reads CASSEVSGRSNSPLHF. In DNA form, the CDR3 reads TGTGCCAGCAGTGAAGTTTCAGGACGTTCTAATTCACCCCTCCACTTT.

With regard to this clone: This specimen includes other DNA sequences encoding the same CDR3. The rearrangement uses TRBV10-3 and TRBJ1-5; TRBD1 is a possible D gene (5 bases). In germline, CDR1 is ENHRY, CDR2 SYGVKD. CDR3 size: 14 residues. Between the trimmed V and J ends, which lost 0 bases and 2 bases, there was a span of 5 bases. CDR3 in DNA: TGTGCCATCAGTGAGTCGGGGGGCAATCAGCCCCAGCATTTT. Protein sequence: CAISESGGNQPQHF.

This clone was seen only a few times. V is TRBV4-2 and J is TRBJ2-2; 7 positions agree with TRBD2. Germline V CDR1 and CDR2: LGHNA, YNFKEQ. The length of the CDR3 is 16 residues. The V segment lost 6 bases and the J segment 4 bases; nucleotides outside the gene matches: 11. The CDR3 sequence: CASRPTGGLGTGELFF. CDR3 coding DNA: TGTGCCAGCAGACCCACGGGGGGATTGGGCACCGGGGAGCTGTTTTTT.

The chain combines TRBV30 with TRBJ1-1, with D perhaps matching TRBD1 (6 bases). The V and J ends lost 0 bases and 5 bases respectively, with 19 bases between them. The CDR3 consists of 16 residues. Germline V gives CDR1 GTSNPN, CDR2 SVGIG (reference sequence). As DNA, the CDR3 is TGTGCCTGGAGTGTATCAGGGGCCTCAAGGAGGACTGAAGCTTTCTTT. The encoded protein is CAWSVSGASRRTEAFF. The complete variable domain, with remaining parts taken from reference TRBV30 and TRBJ1-1, reads SQTIHQWPATLVQPVGSPLSLECTVEGTSNPNLYWYRQAAGRGLQLLFYSVGIGQISSEVPQNLSASRPQDRQFILSSKKLLLSDSGFYLCAWSVSGASRRTEAFFGQGTRLTVV.

The chain is built from TRBV6-5 and TRBJ1-3; the D gene is possibly TRBD1 (5 bases). Germline V lookup: CDR1 MNHEY, CDR2 SVGAGI. Trimming left V 5 bases short and J 1 base short, with 6 bases between. This CDR3 comprises 13 residues. The CDR3 loop is CASSGGSGNTIYF. The CDR3 DNA follows: TGTGCCAGCAGTGGGGGGTCTGGAAACACCATATATTTT.

V usage is TRBV2 and J usage is TRBJ2-7, with D tentatively TRBD2 (6 bases). With 3 bases removed from V and 7 bases from J, the gap between germline ends came to 16 bases. CDR1 is SNHLY and CDR2 is FYNNEI in the germline V gene. The CDR3 runs to 14 residues. The CDR3 loop is CASSDRPAGKEQYF. The CDR3, as DNA: TGTGCCAGCAGTGACAGGCCGGCGGGGAAGGAGCAGTACTTC.

The J gene is TRBJ2-5, the V gene TRBV30; 9 nucleotides align to TRBD2. The V and J ends lost 7 bases and 7 bases, in that order; junction bases with no gene match: 10. This CDR3 region has 13 residues. Germline CDR1 is GTSNPN and CDR2 is SVGIG (reference sequence). CDR3 sequence reads: CAFGREGLGTQYF. CDR3 DNA sequence: TGTGCCTTTGGGCGGGAGGGCCTCGGGACCCAGTACTTC. The full variable domain, its missing parts supplied by reference TRBV30 and TRBJ2-5, is SQTIHQWPATLVQPVGSPLSLECTVEGTSNPNLYWYRQAAGRGLQLLFYSVGIGQISSEVPQNLSASRPQDRQFILSSKKLLLSDSGFYLCAFGREGLGTQYFGPGTRLLVL.

Turning to this clone: The junction shows a germline mismatch at one end, possibly a read error. This sequence joins TRBV5-1 and TRBJ1-2; 11 bases are a match to TRBD1. Looked up from germline, CDR1 is SGHRS and CDR2 is YFSETQ. The CDR3 length is 13 residues. CDR3 loop: CASSLTGQGAYLF. CDR3 nucleotides: TGCGCCAGCAGCCTTACCGGACAGGGGGCCTACCTCTTC.

This clone showed up just a few times. The genes are TRBV5-4 and TRBJ2-3; the D is unclear. The germline V gene encodes CDR1 SGHNT and CDR2 YYREEE (reference sequence). V gave up 0 bases and J gave up 2 bases, with 4 bases separating them. The CDR3 has 13 residues. Here the CDR3 reads CASSLETTDTQYF. The CDR3 region has the DNA TGTGCCAGCAGCTTGGAGACCACAGATACGCAGTATTTT.

This sequence joins TRBV7-9 and TRBJ2-5, with D possibly matching TRBD1 (6 bases). CDR1 is SEHNR and CDR2 is FQNEAQ in the germline V gene (reference sequence). This CDR3 region has 11 residues. Trimming left V 1 base short and J 13 bases short, with 10 bases between. The CDR3 protein is CASSLVGALYF. The DNA of the CDR3 is TGTGCCAGCAGCTTAGTGGGGGCCCTGTACTTC. Full variable domain (rest looked up from reference TRBV7-9 and TRBJ2-5): DTGVSQNPRHKITKRGQNVTFRCDPISEHNRLYWYRQTLGQGPEFLTYFQNEAQLEKSRLLSDRFSAERPKGSFSTLEIQRTEQGDSAMYLCASSLVGALYFGPGTRLLVL.

This clone was picked up one time. The V gene is TRBV6-5, the J gene TRBJ2-2; tentatively, D is TRBD1 or TRBD2 (5 bases each). The CDR3 length is 16 residues. Trimming removed 0 bases at V and 0 bases at J, with 8 bases between. CDR1 and CDR2 (germline): MNHEY, SVGAGI. CDR3 bases: TGTGCCAGCAGTTACTCCGGGACCGCGAACACCGGGGAGCTGTTTTTT. It specifies CASSYSGTANTGELFF.

The chain has TRBV29-1 and TRBJ1-5, with a weak D call TRBD1 (5 bases). This CDR3 has 15 residues. With 5 bases removed from V and 1 base from J, the gap between germline ends came to 15 bases. Germline CDR1 reads SQVTM; CDR2 reads ANQGSEA. For the CDR3, the DNA is TGCAGCGTTAGCCAGGGTGGGGGGAGCAATCAGCCCCAGCATTTT. It encodes CSVSQGGGSNQPQHF. The full variable domain, rest sourced from reference TRBV29-1 and TRBJ1-5, is SAVISQKPSRDICQRGTSLTIQCQVDSQVTMMFWYRQQPGQSLTLIATANQGSEATYESGFVIDKFPISRPNLTFSTLTVSNMSPEDSSIYLCSVSQGGGSNQPQHFGDGTRLSIL.

The V gene is TRBV5-1, the J gene TRBJ2-7, with 9 bases fitting TRBD1. The CDR3 contains 14 residues. From germline, CDR1 is SGHRS and CDR2 YFSETQ. Losses at the gene ends were 3 bases for V and 2 bases for J; bases not matched to a gene: 3. The DNA of the CDR3 is TGCGCCAGCAGCTCGGACAGGGGTGCCTACGAGCAGTACTTC. Translation gives CASSSDRGAYEQYF.

There are a few counts of this clone. V usage is TRBV10-3 and J usage is TRBJ1-1, with D perhaps matching TRBD1 (6 bases). Trimming pared 8 bases from V and 1 base from J, leaving 8 bases between. Germline V CDR1 and CDR2: ENHRY, SYGVKD. The CDR3 is made up of 12 amino acids. CDR3: CAIRQENTEAFF. CDR3 sequence (DNA): TGTGCCATCCGACAGGAGAACACTGAAGCTTTCTTT.

This chain's CDR3 is CATSTGTVTYEQYF. For the CDR3, the DNA is TGTGCCACCAGCACAGGGACGGTGACCTACGAGCAGTACTTC. The chain employs TRBV15 and TRBJ2-7; TRBD1 or TRBD2 may be the D gene (5 bases each). Germline V gene sequence: CDR1 LNHNV, CDR2 YYDKDF (reference sequence). The CDR3 contains 14 residues. The germline V and J ends were trimmed by 4 bases and 2 bases, with 12 bases remaining between them.

The chain employs TRBV5-6 and TRBJ2-7; 13 bases match TRBD2. The CDR3 has 16 amino acids. V lost 4 bases, J lost 6 bases, and 10 bases stayed unmatched. Germline lookup yields CDR1 SGHDT and CDR2 YYEEEE. This chain's CDR3 is CASSLRTSGSFSEQYF. The CDR3, as DNA: TGTGCCAGCAGCCTTAGGACTAGCGGGAGTTTCAGCGAGCAGTACTTC.

The J gene is TRBJ2-5, the V gene TRBV29-1; maybe TRBD2 (6 bases). V gave up 4 bases and J gave up 4 bases, with 13 bases separating them. CDR3 length: 13 amino acids. Germline lookup yields CDR1 SQVTM and CDR2 ANQGSEA. The CDR3 reads CSVGGVVRETQYF. The CDR3 DNA reads as TGCAGCGTTGGCGGGGTGGTAAGAGAGACCCAGTACTTC.

The chain combines TRBV13 with TRBJ1-2; 8 bases are shared with TRBD1. The CDR3 length is 18 residues. Trimming cost V 4 bases and J 5 bases; bases outside gene matches: 18. The germline CDR1 and CDR2 sequences are PRHDT and FYEKMQ (reference sequence). The CDR3: CASSSKGTGRSERYGYTF. The CDR3 coding sequence is TGTGCCAGCAGCTCTAAAGGGACAGGCAGGTCGGAGAGGTATGGCTACACCTTC.

As to this clone: Other nucleotide sequences from this sample produce the same CDR3. The rearrangement uses TRBV20-1 and TRBJ2-1; D is unclear. Trimming cost V 5 bases and J 5 bases, with 4 bases left between them. The CDR3 has 10 amino acids. Germline loops: CDR1 DFQATT, CDR2 SNEGSKA (reference sequence). Here the CDR3 reads CSARDNEQFF. The DNA for the CDR3 is TGCAGTGCTCGGGACAATGAGCAGTTCTTC.

The chain has TRBV19 and TRBJ2-1; possibly TRBD2 for D (5 bases). Germline CDR1 LNHDA, CDR2 SQIVND (reference sequence). The V end lost 10 bases, the J end lost 2 bases, and 12 bases lay between the germline ends. The CDR3 sequence is 13 residues long. DNA of the CDR3: TGTGCCACCCGGGATCAACCCTACAATGAGCAGTTCTTC. It yields the protein CATRDQPYNEQFF.

The CDR3 reads CASSTTKGAVQPQHF. The DNA for the CDR3 is TGTGCCAGCAGCACGACCAAGGGGGCGGTTCAGCCCCAGCATTTT. The chain links TRBV7-9 to TRBJ1-5, with 7 bases matching TRBD1. The V gene end was trimmed by 5 bases and the J gene end by 6 bases; junction bases not matched to a gene: 10. The CDR3 sequence is 15 residues long. Germline V gene lookup returns CDR1 SEHNR and CDR2 FQNEAQ (reference sequence).

The chain has TRBV30 and TRBJ1-1; D is possibly TRBD1 (6 bases). V was trimmed by 3 bases and J by 1 base, leaving 15 bases between them. Looked up from germline, CDR1 is GTSNPN and CDR2 is SVGIG (reference sequence). CDR3 length equals 15 residues. The CDR3 region is CAWRYIDRSNTEAFF. The CDR3 nucleotides read TGTGCCTGGAGGTATATTGACAGGTCGAACACTGAAGCTTTCTTT.

The V gene is TRBV2, the J gene TRBJ2-4; perhaps TRBD2 as D (5 bases). The ends were cut back, 4 bases at V and 1 base at J, with 17 bases in the middle. The CDR3 extends over 17 amino acids. Germline values: CDR1 SNHLY, CDR2 FYNNEI. The DNA of the CDR3 is TGTGCCAGCAGTGTCCCACGGGGTCCGACGGCCAAAAACATTCAGTACTTC. Amino acids: CASSVPRGPTAKNIQYF.

This clone was recorded many times. The chain links TRBV4-1 to TRBJ2-3; 10 bases map to TRBD2. The CDR3 sequence is 16 residues long. CDR1 is MGHRA, CDR2 YSYEKL, per germline. Trimming removed 5 bases from V and 1 base from J; junction bases left unmatched: 6. CDR3 nucleotide sequence: TGCGCCAGCAGCACCCAGCGGGAGGGCGGCACAGATACGCAGTATTTT. Its translation is CASSTQREGGTDTQYF.

The chain uses TRBV5-1 and TRBJ1-2; no clear D gene. Trimming took off 2 bases at V and 8 bases at J, with 16 bases between the two ends. The V gene's germline CDR1 is SGHRS and CDR2 YFSETQ. The CDR3 runs to 14 residues. The CDR3 DNA sequence: TGCGCCAGCAGCTTACCTGACGGCCCGGGAGGCTACACCTTC. This translates into CASSLPDGPGGYTF.

This clone occurred a few times. The genes are TRBV7-9 and TRBJ2-4; 7 nucleotides match TRBD2. V trimming: 5 bases; J trimming: 3 bases; junction bases outside the gene matches: 10. Germline V gene data show CDR1 as SEHNR and CDR2 as FQNEAQ (reference sequence). The CDR3 has 16 residues. The CDR3 coding sequence is TGTGCCAGCAGCCCCCTTGGGGAGGGCGACAAAAACATTCAGTACTTC. Translation: CASSPLGEGDKNIQYF.

The chain employs TRBV6-1 and TRBJ2-7; perhaps TRBD1 as D (6 bases). CDR1 is MNHNS, CDR2 SASEGT, per germline. The CDR3 runs to 14 residues. The ends were cut back, 6 bases at V and 6 bases at J, with 18 bases in the middle. In DNA, the CDR3 is TGTGCCAGCAGCCCAAACGACGGCAGGGGCGAGCAGTACTTC. Translated, it gives CASSPNDGRGEQYF.

This clone was seen ten or more times. This rearrangement joins TRBV2 to TRBJ1-1; possible D gene TRBD1, 5 bases. Germline assignment: CDR1 SNHLY and CDR2 FYNNEI. This CDR3 spans 15 amino acids. The V end lost 6 bases, the J end lost 1 base, and 15 bases lay between the germline ends. The CDR3 bases are TGTGCCAGCAGCGCAATCTGGACACGGAACACTGAAGCTTTCTTT. Translating it yields CASSAIWTRNTEAFF.